What follows are 11 T cell receptor beta chains derived from one specimen sequenced in a study of technical replicates of blood from several donors. Produced via immunoSEQ multiplex PCR; TCRdb's table is partial and in-frame only. The sample carries 65,000 to 95,000 clones, 75% to 95% recorded once. Sample: T cells isolated from PBMCs. The receptors were gathered from a human donor in good health.

The V gene is TRBV5-1, the J gene TRBJ2-5, with D perhaps matching TRBD2 (6 bases). Deletions cut 6 bases from V and 5 bases from J, with 20 bases between. There are 15 residues in the CDR3. CDR1 is SGHRS and CDR2 is YFSETQ in the germline V gene. This CDR3 is CASIRLGTGEETQYF. CDR3 DNA sequence: TGCGCCAGCATTCGACTAGGGACGGGAGAGGAGACCCAGTACTTC.

The rearrangement joins TRBV7-9 to TRBJ2-1; 13 nucleotides agree with TRBD2. Germline V gene data show CDR1 as SEHNR and CDR2 as FQNEAQ (reference sequence). Trimming at V came to 1 base and at J to 6 bases, leaving 0 bases not matched to a gene. The CDR3 runs 15 residues. The CDR3 protein is CASSLGLAGGNEQFF. CDR3 bases: TGTGCCAGCAGCTTAGGACTAGCGGGGGGCAATGAGCAGTTCTTC.

This chain links TRBV10-1 with TRBJ2-1; 7 bases map to TRBD1. Looked up from germline, CDR1 is WNHNN and CDR2 is SYGVQD (reference sequence). The length of the CDR3 is 15 residues. The V segment lost 1 base and the J segment 9 bases; nucleotides outside the gene matches: 9. CDR3 nucleotide sequence: TGCGCCAGCAGTGAGTTCGCAGGGGGTCGTAGTGAGCAGTTCTTC. Residues: CASSEFAGGRSEQFF.

To note about this clone: Germline is not matched at one junction end, which may reflect a read error. The chain combines TRBV7-7 with TRBJ2-7; 7 bases are shared with TRBD2. Looked up from germline, CDR1 is SSHAT and CDR2 is FNYEAQ (reference sequence). This CDR3 region has 14 residues. CDR3 DNA sequence: TGTGCTAGCAGCACCCTAGCGGTACCCTACGAGCAGTACTTC. Translation gives CASSTLAVPYEQYF.

This chain links TRBV27 with TRBJ1-1, with D possibly being TRBD1 (5 bases). V was clipped by 5 bases and J by 3 bases, with 13 bases between them. Germline V lookup: CDR1 MNHEY, CDR2 SMNVEV (reference sequence). CDR3 length: 14 residues. The DNA for the CDR3 is TGTGCCAGCAGTCTTCGGGGGACGTACACTGAAGCTTTCTTT. Its protein is CASSLRGTYTEAFF.

The V gene is TRBV5-1, the J gene TRBJ2-3; D is possibly TRBD2 (5 bases). Per germline, CDR1 SGHRS and CDR2 YFSETQ. The CDR3 contains 13 residues. The ends were cut back, 7 bases at V and 2 bases at J, with 11 bases in the middle. The CDR3, as DNA: TGCGCCAGCTCCCGGGATACCACAGATACGCAGTATTTT. It yields the protein CASSRDTTDTQYF.

The chain is built from TRBV7-9 and TRBJ2-7; D remains unclear. Germline-derived CDR1 and CDR2 are SEHNR and FQNEAQ (reference sequence). Trimming cost V 2 bases and J 5 bases, with 7 bases left between them. This CDR3 is 12 amino acids long. Here the CDR3 DNA reads TGTGCCAGCAGCTTACCCCCGGACGAGCAGTACTTC. Its protein product is CASSLPPDEQYF.

This rearrangement joins TRBV7-8 to TRBJ1-3; a possible D gene is TRBD1 (5 bases). Per the germline V gene, CDR1 is SGHVS and CDR2 is FQNEAQ. V lost 4 bases to trimming and J lost 0 bases, with 13 bases between them. CDR3 size: 16 residues. CDR3 in amino acids: CASSYRLGDSGNTIYF. The DNA for the CDR3 is TGTGCCAGCAGCTACAGATTAGGGGACTCTGGAAACACCATATATTTT.

This sequence joins TRBV6-1 and TRBJ2-7; TRBD1 matches 9 bases. V lost 8 bases and J lost 4; bases outside the gene matches: 6. Germline loops: CDR1 MNHNS, CDR2 SASEGT. This CDR3 contains 13 residues. The CDR3 loop is CASSGTGPYEQYF. In DNA form, the CDR3 reads TGTGCCAGCTCAGGGACAGGGCCTTACGAGCAGTACTTC.

This sequence joins TRBV7-2 and TRBJ2-3; no clear D. The V and J ends lost 5 bases and 2 bases respectively, with 14 bases between them. The germline V gene encodes CDR1 SGHTA and CDR2 FQGNSA. The length of the CDR3 is 15 residues. CDR3 protein: CASSPWASTTDTQYF. The CDR3 bases are TGTGCCAGCAGCCCTTGGGCCTCAACCACAGATACGCAGTATTTT.

The chain uses TRBV27 and TRBJ1-1; the D is unclear. This CDR3 has 12 residues. Trimming took off 5 bases at V and 0 bases at J, with 4 bases between the two ends. Germline assignment: CDR1 MNHEY and CDR2 SMNVEV (reference sequence). As DNA, the CDR3 is TGTGCCAGCAGTACAGTGAACACTGAAGCTTTCTTT. This translates into CASSTVNTEAFF.